Below are 5 T cell receptor beta chains sequenced from a single sample in a study of T cell repertoires in cytomegalovirus infection. For these receptors, no antigen is known. TCRdb ran MiXCR on the reads and lists one entry per CDR3 protein. Of under 120,000 distinct CDR3 sequences listed, approximately 45% were seen once; the top ten hold about three quarters. This material consisted of CD8+ T cells from cultured PBMCs, taken from culture after CMV antigen stimulation. The receptors here all came from a human donor in good health (CMV status not recorded). Some clones in this sample may be carry-over from other donors' samples.

This clonotype was seen a few times. The genes are TRBV7-8 and TRBJ2-1, with D perhaps given as TRBD1 or TRBD2 (5 bases each). The CDR3 runs to 14 residues. V was cut by 7 bases and J by 0 bases, with 10 bases left in between. Germline V gene data show CDR1 as SGHVS and CDR2 as FQNEAQ. CDR3 protein: CASTRDGSYNEQFF. DNA for the CDR3: TGTGCCAGCACCCGGGACGGCTCCTACAATGAGCAGTTCTTC.

This sequence joins TRBV5-1 and TRBJ2-1, with a tentative D call TRBD1 (6 bases). The CDR3 covers 14 residues. Trimming pared 1 base from V and 5 bases from J, leaving 10 bases between. In germline, CDR1 is SGHRS, CDR2 YFSETQ. CDR3 region: CASSLYAGDNEQFF. CDR3 DNA sequence: TGCGCCAGCAGCTTGTACGCAGGGGACAATGAGCAGTTCTTC.

This clonotype came up a few times. V usage is TRBV7-6 and J usage is TRBJ2-3; D uncertain. The CDR3 sequence is 15 residues long. V was pared by 5 bases and J by 5 bases, with 17 bases between. Germline V gene lookup returns CDR1 SGHVS and CDR2 FNYEAQ. CDR3 sequence reads: CASSPIGDAQDTQYF. In DNA, the CDR3 is TGTGCCAGCAGCCCCATAGGAGACGCACAAGATACGCAGTATTTT.

This clonotype was observed once. V gene TRBV29-1 combines with J gene TRBJ2-1; either TRBD1 or TRBD2 may fit D (6 bases each). CDR1 is SQVTM and CDR2 is ANQGSEA in the germline V gene. Trimming removed 3 bases at V and 3 bases at J, with 12 bases between. This CDR3 is 14 amino acids long. The CDR3 sequence: CSVDPGAVYNEQFF. The DNA for the CDR3 is TGCAGCGTTGATCCGGGGGCTGTCTACAATGAGCAGTTCTTC.

V and J are TRBV7-9 and TRBJ1-1, with D possibly being TRBD1 (6 bases). This CDR3 spans 13 amino acids. From germline, CDR1 is SEHNR and CDR2 FQNEAQ (reference sequence). Deletions cut 5 bases from V and 4 bases from J, with 11 bases between. The CDR3 spells CASSGTGITEAFF. CDR3 DNA sequence: TGTGCCAGCAGCGGCACAGGGATCACTGAAGCTTTCTTT.